This TCR beta chain was recorded in a study of CD8+ T cells in alopecia areata. The overall study: Patients took tofacitinib for 6 to 18 months, followed by 6 drug-free months.

Indicated treatment: oral pan-JAK inhibitor, 5-10 mg twice daily. PBMC-derived CD4+ and CD8+ T cells were sorted. Once RNA had been extracted, it was reverse transcribed into cDNA to act as the sequencing template. TCRdb's table, derived via immunoSEQ multiplex PCR, lists solely in-frame clones and lacks some. The sample lists under 350,000 clones; more than 45% were seen once. V lost 3 bases, J lost 11 bases, and 13 bases lay in between. CDR1 DFQATT and CDR2 SNEGSKA come from the germline V gene (reference sequence). This CDR3 contains 11 residues. The clonotype originates from a human donor with alopecia areata. The material sequenced was CD4+ T cells sorted from blood, taken at week 24, from a patient treated with tofacitinib. The chain recombines TRBV20-1 with TRBJ1-1; D remains unclear. CDR3 in amino acids: CSARLGVGAFF. CDR3 nucleotide sequence: TGCAGTGCTAGGCTTGGGGTGGGTGCTTTCTTT.